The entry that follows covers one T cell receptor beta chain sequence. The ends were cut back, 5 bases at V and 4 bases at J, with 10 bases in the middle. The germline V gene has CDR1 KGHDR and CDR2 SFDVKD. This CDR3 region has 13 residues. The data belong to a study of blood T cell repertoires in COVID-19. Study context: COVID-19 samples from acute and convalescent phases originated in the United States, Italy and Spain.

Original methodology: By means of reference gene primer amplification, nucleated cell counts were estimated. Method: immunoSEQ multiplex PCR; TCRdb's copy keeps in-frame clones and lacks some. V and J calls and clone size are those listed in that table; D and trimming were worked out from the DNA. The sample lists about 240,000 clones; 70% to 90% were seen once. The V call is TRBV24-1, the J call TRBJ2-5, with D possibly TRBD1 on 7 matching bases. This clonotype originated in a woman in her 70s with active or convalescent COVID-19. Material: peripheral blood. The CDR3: CATSGRGRETQYF. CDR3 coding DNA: TGTGCCACCAGTGGGAGGGGGCGAGAGACCCAGTACTTC.